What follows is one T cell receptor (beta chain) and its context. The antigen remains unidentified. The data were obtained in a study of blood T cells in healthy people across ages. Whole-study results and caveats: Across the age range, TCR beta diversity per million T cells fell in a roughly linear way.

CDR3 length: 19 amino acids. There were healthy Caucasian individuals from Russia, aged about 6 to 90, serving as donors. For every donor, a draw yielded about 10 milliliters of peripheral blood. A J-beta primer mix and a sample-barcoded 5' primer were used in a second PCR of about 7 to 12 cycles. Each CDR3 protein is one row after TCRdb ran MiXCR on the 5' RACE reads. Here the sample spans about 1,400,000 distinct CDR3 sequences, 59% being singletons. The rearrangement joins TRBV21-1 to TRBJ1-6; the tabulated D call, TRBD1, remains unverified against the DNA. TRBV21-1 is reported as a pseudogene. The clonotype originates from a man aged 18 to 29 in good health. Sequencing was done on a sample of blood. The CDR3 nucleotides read TGTGCCAACAGCAAAGGTGGGACAGGGACTCAAGACGGTAATTCACCCCTCCACTTT. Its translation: CANSKGGTGTQDGNSPLHF.